This T cell receptor beta chain was captured in a study of beta chain features in type 1 diabetes (dated by TCRdb to 2017 to 2018). Some background on the complete study: Patients and healthy donors did not differ in mean age, gender distribution, total cell number or subset yield. Regulatory and stem cell-like memory subsets were isolated from only 8 patients and roughly eight healthy donors, whereas naive and central memory subsets came from all 30 or so donors. A total of about 100,000,000 sorted cells were examined across all samples, and RNA yield correlated strongly with the number of cells per subset. In the study, recently diagnosed type 1 diabetes patients and matched healthy donors were compared on the TCRB repertoires of their sorted circulating CD4+ T cell subsets. What the work shows at the level of the full study, not this receptor alone: A moderate but significant shortening of TCRB CDR3 length was observed in type 1 diabetes patients in all four CD4+ subsets. Naive, central memory and regulatory TCRB repertoires appeared to be more alike among patients than among healthy donors. Because cDNA was sequenced instead of genomic DNA, highly expressing activated cells could be over-represented, though the groups showed no difference in activation or CD3 levels. Shorter templates might have been favored by PCR, but patient and control samples were amplified and corrected together, so both groups would have been affected equally by any skew. At VDJ recombination sites, type 1 diabetes patients had fewer insertions and more deleted nucleotides, which implies abnormalities in thymic rearrangement. Only small numbers of individuals were included in the HLA sub-analyses, which left unresolved whether HLA type had any influence on TCRB rearrangement.

Each donor gave one peripheral blood draw, about 110 mL on average, collected into heparinised tubes. A BD FACSAria II and a panel including CD45RO, CCR7, CD25, CD127, CD95 and CD27 were used to sort naive, central memory, regulatory and stem cell-like memory CD4+ T cells. A purity above 98% was achieved for all sorted populations. PBMCs were isolated right away by Lymphoprep density gradient centrifugation and were stained directly, without culture. So that batch effects would be minimized, each experiment stained and sorted samples in pairs, pairing one healthy donor with one patient. With respect to this clone: The specificity of this receptor is unknown. It has no much larger one-base neighbor in the sample; base qualities were not kept.

The entire amount of isolated RNA was reverse transcribed using the High Capacity cDNA Reverse Transcription Kit, so the sequenced TCRB transcripts were expressed ones. Naive, central memory and regulatory T cell samples underwent deep immunoSEQ sequencing, averaging approximately 3.3 million total reads per sample. Sorted cells were lysed in RLT buffer, and RNA was extracted using DNase-treated RNeasy Micro or Mini kits according to cell number. Each cell subset was processed on its own to prevent cross-contamination, while patient and healthy donor samples were processed together. The immunoSEQ multiplex PCR was used to amplify TCRB sequences from cDNA, generating 87-bp fragments that spanned the CDR3 region. Sequencing of the amplicons was performed on the Illumina HiSeq platform. Processing in the source paper ran as follows. Synthetic template baselines were used to correct PCR bias computationally, reads within Hamming distance 2 were collapsed together, and singletons that could not be merged were discarded. By aligning reads against IMGT, V, D and J genes, CDR3 length, and insertions or deletions at six rearrangement sites were assigned. Within each subset, clonotype counts were normalized to sorted cell number, after which true diversity and Gini coefficients were computed with the tcR R package. The overlap coefficient, calculated on TCRB nucleotide sequences, was used to measure repertoire sharing. Out-of-frame TCRB sequences from naive cells were analyzed as a proxy for the pre-selection repertoire. What TCRdb holds here is the immuneACCESS table cut down to in-frame rearrangements. Part of the clones is not present; checked against another copy, under half of the missing clones reflect an unresolved V gene, and the others are unexplained. Clone size and V and J calls were adopted from that table, with D and trimming inferred from the DNA. The sample yields about 900,000 clones; 15% to 20% were counted once. Roughly 0.025% of the sample is held by the ten biggest clonotypes.

The CDR3 spans 15 residues, from the cysteine through the phenylalanine. The kept DNA is CDR3 alone, 45 bases in frame from the first base. V was cut back by 1 base and J by 1 base, leaving a gap of 10 bases between them. Sequences SGHTA (CDR1) and FQGNSA (CDR2) are obtained from the germline V gene. This TCR was recovered from a woman between 18 and 29 years old in good health. Source material: naive CD4+ T cells from blood. Reading the label with the study, this specimen's cell subset or site is: true naive CD4+ T cells. The rearrangement joined TRBV7-2 to TRBJ2-5; the D gene identity is not certain. The DNA sequence is as follows: TGTGCCAGCAGCTTAGTTTGGCAGCCCCAAGAGACCCAGTACTTC. This sequence encodes CASSLVWQPQETQYF. The variable domain in full, with residues beyond the CDR3 obtained from the reference TRBV7-2 and TRBJ2-5 genes, is GAGVSQSPSNKVTEKGKDVELRCDPISGHTALYWYRQSLGQGLEFLIYFQGNSAPDKSGLPSDRFSAERTGGSVSTLTIQRTQQEDSAVYLCASSLVWQPQETQYFGPGTRLLVL.